This TCR beta chain was sequenced in a study of CD4 T cells in relation to SARS-CoV-2 and coronaviruses. Method: immunoSEQ multiplex PCR; TCRdb's copy keeps in-frame clones and lacks some. Here the sample spans 30,000 to 40,000 clones, more than 60% being singletons. A word on this clone: What it recognizes is unknown.

V was trimmed by 6 bases and J by 0 bases, leaving 15 bases between them. The CDR3 loop spans 16 amino acids. Germline V gives CDR1 SNHLY, CDR2 FYNNEI. J is TRBJ1-3 and V is TRBV2; D not resolved. Sequences were obtained from memory CD4+ T cells from PBMCs, cultured in vitro. The clonotype comes from an adult with COVID-19. CDR3 DNA: TGTGCCAGCAGCCGTACAGACCCGTACTCTGGAAACACCATATATTTT. This translates into CASSRTDPYSGNTIYF.